The rows below give T cell receptor beta chains drawn from one sample of a study of follicular helper T cells after annual influenza vaccination. Using immunoSEQ multiplex PCR, the repertoire was profiled, and TCRdb retains in-frame clones only, with some absent. The sample comprises roughly 1,100 clones, around 80% of which are singletons, and approximately 4% rests with the top ten. Specimen: CXCR5+ CD38+ circulating T follicular helper cells from blood, collected 7 days after influenza vaccination. The receptors were sampled from an adult who received the influenza vaccine. Each CDR3 is given with its conserved first and last residue. A D gene is named only where the DNA matches it firmly. Part of the rows lack a size; the others show once, few, many or a class for expanded clones.

TRBV4-3	-	16	TRBD1	TRBJ1-5	CASSREYRGRNQPQHF	TGCGCCAGCAGCAGAGAATACAGGGGTCGCAATCAGCCCCAGCATTTT
TRBV30	-	15	-	TRBJ1-4	CAWNAGYRANEKLFF	TGTGCCTGGAACGCCGGATACAGGGCTAATGAAAAACTGTTTTTT
TRBV10-3	-	17	TRBD1	TRBJ2-3	CAISADRGSRDTDTQYF	TGTGCCATCAGTGCGGACAGGGGCTCCCGTGACACAGATACGCAGTATTTT
TRBV9	-	15	TRBD2	TRBJ2-5	CASSVAGGPGETQYF	TGTGCCAGCAGCGTAGCGGGAGGGCCTGGGGAGACCCAGTACTTC
TRBV4-3	few	15	-	TRBJ1-4	CASSQDWAANEKLFF	TGCGCCAGCAGCCAAGACTGGGCAGCTAATGAAAAACTGTTTTTT
TRBV6-1	-	13	-	TRBJ1-5	CASSEQSNQPQHF	TGTGCCAGCAGTGAACAGAGCAATCAGCCCCAGCATTTT
TRBV5-6	-	15	TRBD2	TRBJ2-5	CASSSTGAGEETQYF	TGTGCCAGCAGCTCCACGGGTGCGGGGGAAGAGACCCAGTACTTC
TRBV27	once	20	TRBD1	TRBJ1-4	CASSPLAPDRDGATNEKLFF	TGTGCCAGCAGTCCCCTAGCCCCTGACAGGGACGGAGCAACTAATGAAAAACTGTTTTTT
TRBV27	-	14	-	TRBJ1-1	CASSAPHRNTEAFF	TGTGCCAGCAGTGCCCCCCATAGGAACACTGAAGCTTTCTTT
TRBV18	-	15	-	TRBJ1-4	CASSPPGQSNEKLFF	TGTGCCAGCTCACCACCGGGGCAGTCTAATGAAAAACTGTTTTTT
TRBV7-8	-	15	-	TRBJ1-1	CASSLKRTMNTEAFF	TGTGCCAGCAGCTTAAAGAGAACGATGAACACTGAAGCTTTCTTT
TRBV6-1	few	15	TRBD1	TRBJ1-2	CASRRTGGRLGGYTF	TGTGCCAGCAGGAGGACAGGGGGCCGCCTTGGGGGCTACACCTTC
TRBV11-2	-	14	-	TRBJ2-1	CASRSGSSYNEQFF	TGTGCCAGCAGATCGGGGAGCTCCTACAATGAGCAGTTCTTC
TRBV5-1	-	14	TRBD1	TRBJ1-1	CASSSGQENTEAFF	TGCGCCAGCAGCTCTGGACAGGAAAACACTGAAGCTTTCTTT
TRBV29-1	-	13	-	TRBJ1-5	CSVEGGSGQPQHF	TGCAGCGTTGAAGGCGGGAGCGGTCAGCCCCAGCATTTT
TRBV28	-	15	-	TRBJ1-2	CASSRKRGTVLGYTF	TGTGCCAGCAGCCGAAAACGCGGGACGGTATTAGGCTACACCTTC
TRBV28	-	16	TRBD2	TRBJ2-3	CASSLGLAGETDTQYF	TGTGCCAGCAGTTTAGGACTAGCGGGAGAAACAGATACGCAGTATTTT
TRBV4-2	few	14	TRBD1	TRBJ2-7	CASSRGTGDNEQYF	TGTGCCAGCAGCCGAGGGACAGGGGACAACGAGCAGTACTTC
TRBV4-2	-	14	-	TRBJ1-1	CASARKGEAQQAFF	TGTGCCAGCGCAAGAAAGGGCGAGGCTCAGCAAGCTTTCTTT
TRBV18	-	18	TRBD2	TRBJ2-3	CASSPGSGGGISTDTQYF	TGTGCCAGTTCCCCTGGGAGCGGGGGCGGCATTAGCACAGATACGCAGTATTTT
TRBV19	-	15	TRBD1	TRBJ1-1	CASSKRTGGSTEAFF	TGTGCCAGTAGTAAAAGGACAGGGGGCTCCACTGAAGCTTTCTTT
TRBV20-1	-	11	-	TRBJ1-2	CSASKGRGYTF	TGCAGTGCTAGTAAAGGGAGAGGCTACACCTTC
TRBV6-6	-	13	-	TRBJ1-2	CASTGDTGYGYTF	TGTGCCAGCACCGGGGATACAGGGTATGGCTACACCTTC
TRBV9	-	15	TRBD2	TRBJ2-1	CASSVVGGPYNEQFF	TGTGCCAGCAGCGTGGTGGGAGGGCCCTACAATGAGCAGTTCTTC
TRBV28	-	14	-	TRBJ1-3	CASTAGGKANTIYF	TGTGCCAGTACCGCCGGGGGGAAGGCAAACACCATATATTTT
TRBV28	-	13	-	TRBJ1-1	CASIRDMNTEAFF	TGTGCCAGCATCAGAGACATGAACACTGAAGCTTTCTTT
TRBV11-2	-	14	-	TRBJ1-1	CASSLRLGLAEAFF	TGTGCCAGCAGCTTAAGGTTGGGGCTCGCTGAAGCTTTCTTT
TRBV18	-	12	TRBD1	TRBJ2-7	CASSQDRYEQYF	TGTGCCAGCTCTCAGGACAGGTACGAGCAGTACTTC
TRBV6-6	-	16	TRBD2	TRBJ2-1	CASSLRGASGRYEQFF	TGTGCCAGCAGCCTCCGTGGGGCTAGCGGTAGGTATGAGCAGTTCTTC
TRBV7-2	-	15	-	TRBJ1-1	CASTVQSGMNTEAFF	TGTGCCAGCACCGTACAGAGCGGCATGAACACTGAAGCTTTCTTT
TRBV28	-	15	TRBD2	TRBJ2-5	CASRSNGGNQETQYF	TGTGCCAGCAGATCTAACGGGGGGAACCAAGAGACCCAGTACTTC
TRBV4-2	few	18	-	TRBJ2-3	CASSQAYASGSSTDTQYF	TGTGCCAGCAGCCAAGCGTACGCATCCGGGAGCTCCACAGATACGCAGTATTTT
TRBV5-5	-	16	TRBD1	TRBJ2-2	CASTITGGARVGELFF	TGTGCCAGCACGATTACAGGGGGCGCGCGGGTCGGGGAGCTGTTTTTT
TRBV5-1	-	15	-	TRBJ2-7	CASTLREGIGYEQYF	TGCGCCAGCACGTTGCGAGAGGGCATCGGTTACGAGCAGTACTTC
TRBV7-9	-	12	-	TRBJ2-5	CASSFQMETQYF	TGTGCCAGCAGCTTTCAGATGGAGACCCAGTACTTC
TRBV7-9	-	13	-	TRBJ1-4	CASSLASYEKLFF	TGTGCCAGCAGCTTAGCGTCATATGAAAAACTGTTTTTT
TRBV14	few	15	-	TRBJ1-4	CASSETPGTAEKLFF	TGTGCCAGCAGCGAGACCCCGGGGACTGCAGAAAAACTGTTTTTT
TRBV15	once	15	-	TRBJ2-7	CATSRGLGQSGEQYF	TGTGCCACCAGCAGAGGCTTGGGGCAGTCCGGCGAGCAGTACTTC
TRBV5-1	-	15	-	TRBJ2-3	CASSISHRDIDTQYF	TGCGCCAGCAGCATATCCCACAGGGATATAGATACGCAGTATTTT
TRBV4-3	-	15	-	TRBJ1-5	CASSQDLSSNQPQHF	TGCGCCAGCAGCCAAGATCTAAGTAGCAATCAGCCCCAGCATTTT
TRBV18	-	15	-	TRBJ2-2	CASSPKHRATGELFF	TGTGCCAGCTCGCCAAAACACAGGGCCACCGGGGAGCTGTTTTTT
TRBV5-1	-	15	TRBD1	TRBJ1-1	CASSERDRGATEAFF	TGCGCCAGCAGCGAGAGGGACAGGGGGGCCACTGAAGCTTTCTTT
TRBV7-2	-	15	-	TRBJ2-1	CASTSEGATYNEQFF	TGTGCCAGCACTAGCGAGGGGGCGACCTACAATGAGCAGTTCTTC
TRBV4-1	few	18	-	TRBJ1-6	CASSQDSGTVPGHSPLHF	TGCGCCAGCAGCCAAGACTCGGGTACAGTCCCTGGACATTCACCCCTCCACTTT
TRBV9	-	15	-	TRBJ1-3	CASSVGQFSGNTIYF	TGTGCCAGCAGCGTAGGACAGTTCTCTGGAAACACCATATATTTT
TRBV15	-	12	-	TRBJ2-1	CATGQIYNEQFF	TGTGCCACCGGACAGATCTACAATGAGCAGTTCTTC
TRBV6-5	-	15	-	TRBJ2-2	CASSYGGFDSGELFF	TGTGCCAGCAGTTACGGGGGCTTTGATTCCGGGGAGCTGTTTTTT
TRBV4-3	-	15	-	TRBJ1-6	CASSLERRGDSPLHF	TGCGCCAGCAGCCTAGAGAGGAGGGGGGACTCACCCCTCCACTTT
TRBV6-1	-	15	-	TRBJ2-1	CASSESTTAYNEQFF	TGTGCCAGCAGTGAAAGCACCACAGCCTACAATGAGCAGTTCTTC
TRBV15	once	16	-	TRBJ2-7	CATSRPASAGRDEQYF	TGTGCCACCAGCAGACCGGCAAGTGCGGGACGCGACGAGCAGTACTTC
TRBV7-7	-	17	-	TRBJ2-1	CASSPSWASSSYNEQFF	TGTGCTAGCAGCCCCTCCTGGGCAAGTAGCTCCTACAATGAGCAGTTCTTC
TRBV28	-	16	TRBD1	TRBJ1-5	CASTTLGTGGHQPQHF	TGTGCCAGCACTACCCTCGGGACAGGCGGGCACCAGCCCCAGCATTTT
TRBV5-1	once	13	-	TRBJ2-5	CASSWTSQETQYF	TGCGCCAGCAGCTGGACTTCCCAAGAGACCCAGTACTTC